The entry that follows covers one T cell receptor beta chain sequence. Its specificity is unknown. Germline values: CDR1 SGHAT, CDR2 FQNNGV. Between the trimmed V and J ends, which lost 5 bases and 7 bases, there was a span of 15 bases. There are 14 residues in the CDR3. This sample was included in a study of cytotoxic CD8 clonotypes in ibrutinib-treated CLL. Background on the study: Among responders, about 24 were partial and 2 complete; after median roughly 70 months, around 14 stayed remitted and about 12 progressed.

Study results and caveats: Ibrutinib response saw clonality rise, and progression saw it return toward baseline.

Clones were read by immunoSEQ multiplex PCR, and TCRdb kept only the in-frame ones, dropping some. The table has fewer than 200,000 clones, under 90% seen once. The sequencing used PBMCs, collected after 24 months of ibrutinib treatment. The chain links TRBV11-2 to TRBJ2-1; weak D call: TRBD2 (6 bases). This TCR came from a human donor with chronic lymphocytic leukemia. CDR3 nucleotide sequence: TGTGCCAGCAGCCATAGCGGTGTGGGGAATGAGCAGTTCTTC. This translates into CASSHSGVGNEQFF. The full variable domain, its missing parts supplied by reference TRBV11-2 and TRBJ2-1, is EAGVAQSPRYKIIEKRQSVAFWCNPISGHATLYWYQQILGQGPKLLIQFQNNGVVDDSQLPKDRFSAERLKGVDSTLKIQPAKLEDSAVYLCASSHSGVGNEQFFGPGTRLTVL.